These 29 T cell receptor beta chains were all obtained from the same sample, sequenced in a study of blood T cell repertoires in COVID-19. Repertoires were generated with immunoSEQ multiplex PCR, while TCRdb's copy carries only in-frame clones and drops some. The data contain fewer than 65,000 clones, over 80% of them singletons. The sample taken for sequencing was peripheral blood. These receptors were obtained from a man aged 25 to 45 with COVID-19, enrolled during active disease.

The chain couples TRBV10-3 to TRBJ1-2, with D perhaps TRBD1 (6 bases). The CDR3 sequence is 13 residues long. V was cut by 8 bases and J by 2 bases, with 12 bases left in between. Germline V gene sequence: CDR1 ENHRY, CDR2 SYGVKD. In DNA form, the CDR3 reads TGTGCCATCTCAGGGGACTACAACTATGGCTACACCTTC. It yields the protein CAISGDYNYGYTF.

This rearrangement joins TRBV4-1 to TRBJ2-1; 11 nucleotides align to TRBD1. V trimming: 4 bases; J trimming: 7 bases; junction bases outside the gene matches: 3. The germline V gene has CDR1 MGHRA and CDR2 YSYEKL. The CDR3 consists of 14 residues. CDR3 amino acids: CASSPWDRGNEQFF. The CDR3, as DNA: TGCGCCAGCAGCCCTTGGGACAGGGGGAATGAGCAGTTCTTC.

The count of this clone is one. The CDR3 DNA reads as TGTGCCAGCAGATCCGGACAGGGGAGCTATGGCTACACCTTC. Encoded protein: CASRSGQGSYGYTF. This rearrangement joins TRBV28 to TRBJ1-2; the match to TRBD1 covers 9 bases. The CDR3 sequence is 14 residues long. Germline CDR1 and CDR2: MDHEN and SYDVKM. The ends lost 6 bases at V and 4 bases at J; junction bases unmatched: 6.

The chain uses TRBV2 and TRBJ2-7, with D maybe TRBD2 (5 bases). Trimming pared 1 base from V and 6 bases from J, leaving 10 bases between. This CDR3 region has 13 residues. Germline CDR1 and CDR2: SNHLY and FYNNEI. The CDR3 DNA sequence: TGTGCCAGCAGTGAAGAGGCGGGCACCGAGCAGTACTTC. It translates to CASSEEAGTEQYF.

The rearrangement joins TRBV4-2 to TRBJ1-4; no clear D gene. The V gene lost 3 bases and the J gene lost 11 bases, with 13 bases spanning the gap. The germline V gene has CDR1 LGHNA and CDR2 YNFKEQ. The CDR3 loop spans 13 amino acids. This CDR3 reads CASSHPEAGKLFF. The CDR3 region has the DNA TGTGCCAGCAGCCACCCTGAAGCGGGGAAACTGTTTTTT.

The chain recombines TRBV19 with TRBJ2-7; D is ambiguous. The CDR3 is 14 amino acids. The germline V and J ends were trimmed by 5 bases and 2 bases, with 13 bases remaining between them. CDR1 is LNHDA and CDR2 is SQIVND in the germline V gene (reference sequence). Here the CDR3 reads CASSAGRNTYEQYF. The CDR3 coding sequence is TGTGCCAGTAGTGCTGGCAGGAATACCTACGAGCAGTACTTC.

This chain uses TRBV5-1 with TRBJ2-5; 7 bases line up with TRBD2. J gave up 5 bases and V 4 bases, and 5 bases lay outside the gene matches. CDR3 length: 13 residues. The germline CDR1 and CDR2 sequences are SGHRS and YFSETQ. The CDR3 here is CASSGGRGETQYF. CDR3 bases: TGCGCCAGCAGCGGCGGGAGAGGGGAGACCCAGTACTTC.

The gene calls are TRBV15 and TRBJ2-7, with D possibly being TRBD1 (6 bases). V lost 0 bases and J lost 3, with 9 bases in between. This CDR3 region has 14 residues. CDR1 is LNHNV, CDR2 YYDKDF, per germline (reference sequence). CDR3 residues: CATSRDPGVYEQYF. The CDR3 nucleotides read TGTGCCACCAGCAGAGACCCAGGGGTCTACGAGCAGTACTTC.

V usage is TRBV18 and J usage is TRBJ1-2; TRBD1 matches 8 bases. The CDR3 has 13 residues. J lost 7 bases, V lost 0 bases, and 1 base had no gene match. CDR1 and CDR2 (germline): KGHSH, LQKENI. The CDR3 region is CASSPPTGVGYTF. The CDR3 coding sequence is TGTGCCAGCTCACCACCGACAGGGGTTGGCTACACCTTC.

This clone was observed once. The chain combines TRBV5-6 with TRBJ1-6, with D possibly matching TRBD1 (6 bases). CDR1 is SGHDT, CDR2 YYEEEE, per germline. The CDR3 runs to 14 residues. The V gene lost 2 bases and the J gene lost 5 bases, with 8 bases spanning the gap. The CDR3 DNA is TGTGCCAGCAGCTTCAACAGGGATAATTCACCCCTCCACTTT. Its protein product is CASSFNRDNSPLHF.

This sequence joins TRBV4-1 and TRBJ2-1; 10 positions match TRBD2. J lost 7 bases, V lost 1 base, and 13 bases had no gene match. Germline V lookup: CDR1 MGHRA, CDR2 YSYEKL. The CDR3 contains 18 residues. In DNA, the CDR3 is TGCGCCAGCAGCCAAGGGACTAGCGGTACGTACAATGGGAATGAGCAGTTCTTC. As protein: CASSQGTSGTYNGNEQFF.

The gene calls are TRBV5-6 and TRBJ2-7, with TRBD1 as a possible D gene (6 bases). This CDR3 spans 14 amino acids. V was pared by 0 bases and J by 0 bases, with 7 bases between. CDR1 and CDR2 from the germline V gene are SGHDT and YYEEEE. The CDR3 bases are TGTGCCAGCAGCTTGGGGACAGCCTCCTACGAGCAGTACTTC. Translation gives CASSLGTASYEQYF.

This clone was picked up a small number of times. This chain connects TRBV7-6 to TRBJ2-7; 9 bases are a match to TRBD1. The CDR3 loop spans 18 amino acids. V lost 4 bases to trimming and J lost 5 bases; unmatched junction nucleotides: 18. The germline CDR1 and CDR2 sequences are SGHVS and FNYEAQ. The CDR3 reads CASSYIVSAGQGLDEQYF. CDR3 nucleotides: TGTGCCAGCAGCTATATCGTAAGCGCAGGACAGGGGTTGGACGAGCAGTACTTC.

The chain has TRBV5-1 and TRBJ2-7; D is perhaps TRBD2 (6 bases). Germline values: CDR1 SGHRS, CDR2 YFSETQ. Trimming stripped 4 bases from V and 2 bases from J, with 16 bases between. This CDR3 is 15 amino acids long. Here the CDR3 DNA reads TGCGCCAGCAGCGCGTCGGATAGCGGACCCTACGAGCAGTACTTC. It encodes CASSASDSGPYEQYF.

The rearrangement joins TRBV25-1 to TRBJ2-1; TRBD2 might be the D (5 bases). V dropped 1 base and J dropped 7 bases, with 14 bases sitting between them. Germline lookup yields CDR1 MGHDK and CDR2 SYGVNS. The CDR3 contains 15 residues. The CDR3 DNA reads as TGTGCCAGCAGTGAATCCCGGGGAAGGATTAATGAGCAGTTCTTC. Amino acids: CASSESRGRINEQFF.

The chain employs TRBV10-3 and TRBJ1-1; the D gene is possibly TRBD1 (5 bases). CDR1 and CDR2 from the germline V gene are ENHRY and SYGVKD. V was clipped by 9 bases and J by 1 base, with 6 bases between them. The CDR3 extends over 11 amino acids. The CDR3, as DNA: TGTGCCATAGGACAGAACACTGAAGCTTTCTTT. Its protein product is CAIGQNTEAFF.

The rearrangement links TRBV2 to TRBJ1-2, with 9 bases aligning to TRBD1. The J segment lost 3 bases and the V segment lost 6 bases, leaving 8 bases of the junction unmatched. Germline V lookup: CDR1 SNHLY, CDR2 FYNNEI. CDR3 size: 15 residues. The CDR3 bases are TGTGCCAGCAGCCTGGGACAGGGCGTTTACTATGGCTACACCTTC. It yields the protein CASSLGQGVYYGYTF.

This clone was picked up a small number of times. The rearrangement uses TRBV19 and TRBJ1-2; 9 nucleotides match TRBD1. Germline loops: CDR1 LNHDA, CDR2 SQIVND (reference sequence). Losses at the gene ends were 5 bases for V and 7 bases for J; bases not matched to a gene: 5. CDR3 size: 13 residues. CDR3 residues: CASSGDRVRGYTF. In DNA, the CDR3 is TGTGCCAGTAGTGGGGACAGGGTTCGTGGCTACACCTTC. The full variable domain, in which reference TRBV19 and TRBJ1-2 provide the parts outside the CDR3, is DGGITQSPKYLFRKEGQNVTLSCEQNLNHDAMYWYRQDPGQGLRLIYYSQIVNDFQKGDIAEGYSVSREKKESFPLTVTSAQKNPTAFYLCASSGDRVRGYTFGSGTRLTVV.

The genes are TRBV10-3 and TRBJ2-3; TRBD1 matches 8 bases. Unmatched junction bases numbered 6, after V lost 9 bases and J lost 1 base. This CDR3 comprises 14 residues. Germline CDR1 reads ENHRY; CDR2 reads SYGVKD. CDR3 amino acids: CAIRPGQGTDTQYF. The DNA of the CDR3 is TGTGCCATTCGACCGGGACAGGGCACAGATACGCAGTATTTT.

The chain carries TRBV10-3 and TRBJ1-2; no definite D call. Between the trimmed V and J ends, which lost 0 bases and 8 bases, there was a span of 7 bases. Germline CDR1 is ENHRY and CDR2 is SYGVKD. The CDR3 runs to 12 residues. The DNA for the CDR3 is TGTGCCATCAGTGAGTCCCAGGCGGGCTACACCTTC. Protein: CAISESQAGYTF.

J is TRBJ2-2 and V is TRBV27; the match to TRBD1 covers 10 bases. The germline gives CDR1 MNHEY, CDR2 SMNVEV (reference sequence). CDR3 length: 15 amino acids. V trimming: 6 bases; J trimming: 5 bases; junction bases outside the gene matches: 6. The CDR3: CASSETGGQTGELFF. CDR3 bases: TGTGCCAGCAGCGAGACAGGGGGCCAAACCGGGGAGCTGTTTTTT.

V and J are TRBV19 and TRBJ1-2; 9 bases match TRBD1. The junction had 7 bases not matched to a gene; V was cut back by 3 bases and J by 8 bases. The CDR3 is made up of 14 amino acids. In germline, CDR1 is LNHDA, CDR2 SQIVND (reference sequence). The DNA of the CDR3 is TGTGCCAGTAGTATCCCCGGGACAGGGAAAGGCTACACCTTC. Translating it yields CASSIPGTGKGYTF.

The chain combines TRBV2 with TRBJ2-7; 7 nucleotides agree with TRBD2. CDR1 SNHLY and CDR2 FYNNEI come from the germline V gene. CDR3 size: 14 residues. Unmatched junction bases numbered 9, after V lost 8 bases and J lost 2 bases. This CDR3 reads CASGGGRDAYEQYF. The CDR3, as DNA: TGTGCCAGCGGGGGAGGGCGTGACGCCTACGAGCAGTACTTC.

The chain carries TRBV2 and TRBJ1-1; maybe TRBD1 (5 bases). In germline, CDR1 is SNHLY, CDR2 FYNNEI. V lost 8 bases, J lost 5 bases, and 15 bases lay in between. This CDR3 has 13 residues. The CDR3 loop reads CASLRGEETEAFF. For the CDR3, the DNA is TGTGCCAGCCTCCGAGGGGAGGAGACTGAAGCTTTCTTT.

The gene calls are TRBV19 and TRBJ1-5, with TRBD1 matching over 9 bases. Trimming at V came to 6 bases and at J to 6 bases, leaving 9 bases not matched to a gene. Germline V gene data show CDR1 as LNHDA and CDR2 as SQIVND (reference sequence). There are 15 residues in the CDR3. The DNA of the CDR3 is TGTGCCAGTAGCCCCCGGGACAGGGACGGTCAGCCCCAGCATTTT. It specifies CASSPRDRDGQPQHF.

The V and J genes are TRBV23-1 and TRBJ2-7; D unresolved. TRBV23-1 is treated as an ORF (open reading frame) with a function not yet certain. Trimming took 2 bases from V and 0 from J, leaving 11 bases between them. This CDR3 region has 15 residues. The CDR3 DNA follows: TGCGCCAGCAGTCAAAACAGCCTAACCTCCTACGAGCAGTACTTC. Translating gives CASSQNSLTSYEQYF.

This chain uses TRBV18 with TRBJ1-4, with 7 bases fitting TRBD1. Germline lookup yields CDR1 KGHSH and CDR2 LQKENI. With 0 bases clipped from V and 7 bases from J, the junction kept 5 bases outside the gene matches. The CDR3 length is 15 residues. The CDR3 region has the DNA TGTGCCAGCTCACCACCAACTGACAGGGTTGAAAAACTGTTTTTT. Its translation is CASSPPTDRVEKLFF.

J is TRBJ1-2 and V is TRBV20-1; TRBD1 agrees at 7 bases. This CDR3 spans 13 amino acids. The V gene's germline CDR1 is DFQATT and CDR2 SNEGSKA (reference sequence). Unmatched junction bases numbered 9, after V lost 3 bases and J lost 8 bases. The DNA for the CDR3 is TGCAGTGCTAGTAGACAGGGCGCCTGGGGCTACACCTTC. It specifies CSASRQGAWGYTF.

V and J are TRBV9 and TRBJ2-2, with D unresolved. This CDR3 region has 15 residues. Germline values: CDR1 SGDLS, CDR2 YYNGEE. The ends were cut back, 0 bases at V and 1 base at J, with 7 bases in the middle. The DNA for the CDR3 is TGTGCCAGCAGCGTAGCACCCGGGAACACCGGGGAGCTGTTTTTT. It yields the protein CASSVAPGNTGELFF.